This TCR beta chain was captured in a study of Graves' ophthalmopathy and Graves' hyperthyroidism. Across the study: Hyperthyroidism qualified as stable when ophthalmopathy did not develop within 18 months of follow-up.

For repertoire sequencing, the TCR beta CDR3 regions were amplified from RNA transcripts. Second-round multiplex PCR came after a first-round RT-PCR that employed HTBI primers. Using its own MiXCR run on the multiplex PCR reads, TCRdb lists one record per CDR3 protein. The sample includes around 1.1 million distinct CDR3 sequences, about 35% of them seen just once. Study-wide results and caveats: Researchers report that a 13-signature model separated ophthalmopathy from stable hyperthyroidism, posting roughly 90% sensitivity and about 80% specificity.

This clonotype was observed a few times. What it binds is not known. It may be a read error: a sequence one base away is much more abundant. Sequencing was carried out using peripheral blood or thyroid tissue (not recorded which). This clonotype was obtained from an adult man with Graves' hyperthyroidism.

CDR3 residues: CASSQGDVSEKLFF. The CDR3 nucleotides read TGCGCCAGCAGCCAAGGGGACGTTTCTGAAAAACTGTTTTTT. The V call is TRBV4-1, the J call TRBJ1-4; D is perhaps TRBD1 (5 bases). CDR1 is MGHRA, CDR2 YSYEKL, per germline. V was trimmed by 1 base and J by 7 bases, leaving 10 bases between them. The CDR3 sequence is 14 residues long.